Presented here are 20 T cell receptor beta chains from one specimen sequenced in a study of blood T cell repertoires in COVID-19. Profiled with immunoSEQ multiplex PCR; TCRdb holds only in-frame clones, not every one. The table lists fewer than 150,000 clones, approximately 90% of them singletons. The sequenced sample consisted of peripheral blood. Every receptor here comes from a human donor in a cohort sampled during active COVID-19.

V and J are TRBV19 and TRBJ1-1; D may be TRBD1 (5 bases). Germline V gives CDR1 LNHDA, CDR2 SQIVND (reference sequence). This CDR3 contains 14 residues. V was pared by 1 base and J by 2 bases, with 8 bases between. The CDR3 DNA reads as TGTGCCAGTAGTATAGGCGACAGAAACACTGAAGCTTTCTTT. Protein product: CASSIGDRNTEAFF.

V is TRBV9 and J is TRBJ1-6; TRBD1 aligns across 7 bases. The CDR3 covers 14 residues. Trimming removed 4 bases from V and 9 bases from J; junction bases left unmatched: 7. CDR1 and CDR2 (germline): SGDLS, YYNGEE. CDR3 DNA: TGTGCCAGCAGCCTCACAGGGGAAGGTTCACCCCTCCACTTT. Amino acid sequence: CASSLTGEGSPLHF.

The rearrangement links TRBV5-1 to TRBJ2-1, with 9 bases aligning to TRBD1. Germline V lookup: CDR1 SGHRS, CDR2 YFSETQ. The V segment lost 0 bases and the J segment 10 bases; nucleotides outside the gene matches: 5. This CDR3 comprises 14 residues. The DNA for the CDR3 is TGCGCCAGCAGCTTGGGGGACAGGGTAAACGAGCAGTTCTTC. Protein product: CASSLGDRVNEQFF.

The V call is TRBV7-8, the J call TRBJ1-1; D gene ambiguous. The ends were cut back, 0 bases at V and 1 base at J, with 6 bases in the middle. The germline V gene has CDR1 SGHVS and CDR2 FQNEAQ. This CDR3 is 14 amino acids long. The CDR3 protein is CASSLAAENTEAFF. CDR3 nucleotide sequence: TGTGCCAGCAGCTTAGCGGCAGAGAACACTGAAGCTTTCTTT.

The V gene is TRBV15, the J gene TRBJ1-3, with 8 bases identical to TRBD1. The V gene end was trimmed by 5 bases and the J gene end by 4 bases; junction bases not matched to a gene: 10. Looked up from germline, CDR1 is LNHNV and CDR2 is YYDKDF (reference sequence). The CDR3 has 16 amino acids. The CDR3 DNA reads as TGTGCCACCAGCGTTGGAGACAGGGGATCCGGAAACACCATATATTTT. Protein: CATSVGDRGSGNTIYF.

This clone occurred a few times. The chain's CDR3 is CASSSAQTELNTEAFF. CDR3 in DNA: TGCGCCAGCAGCTCAGCTCAGACAGAGTTGAACACTGAAGCTTTCTTT. The chain links TRBV5-1 to TRBJ1-1; a weak D match, TRBD1 (5 bases). There are 16 residues in the CDR3. The germline CDR1 and CDR2 sequences are SGHRS and YFSETQ. The V end was cut by 3 bases, the J end by 0 bases, with 15 bases between. Filled out from reference TRBV5-1 and TRBJ1-1, the complete variable domain reads KAGVTQTPRYLIKTRGQQVTLSCSPISGHRSVSWYQQTPGQGLQFLFEYFSETQRNKGNFPGRFSGRQFSNSRSEMNVSTLELGDSALYLCASSSAQTELNTEAFFGQGTRLTVV.

The chain employs TRBV10-3 and TRBJ1-2; D is uncertain. The CDR3 loop spans 14 amino acids. Germline assignment: CDR1 ENHRY and CDR2 SYGVKD. Trimming left V 0 bases short and J 4 bases short, with 9 bases between. The CDR3 sequence: CAISESPGFYGYTF. In DNA, the CDR3 is TGTGCCATCAGTGAGTCGCCGGGTTTCTATGGCTACACCTTC.

The genes are TRBV30 and TRBJ2-7; 11 bases line up with TRBD1. V was clipped by 3 bases and J by 6 bases; unmatched bases: 13. Germline V gene lookup returns CDR1 GTSNPN and CDR2 SVGIG (reference sequence). This CDR3 has 16 residues. The CDR3 coding sequence is TGTGCCTGGAGAACCTTGGGGGACAGGGGGATAGTCGAGCAGTACTTC. This gives the protein CAWRTLGDRGIVEQYF.

This rearrangement joins TRBV6-5 to TRBJ1-1; 8 nucleotides line up with TRBD1. The germline CDR1 and CDR2 sequences are MNHEY and SVGAGI. The CDR3 contains 14 residues. Trimming removed 6 bases from V and 10 bases from J; junction bases left unmatched: 13. CDR3 DNA: TGTGCCAGCAGGTATGGGACAGGCGGTACGGGAGCTTTCTTT. This sequence encodes CASRYGTGGTGAFF.

This rearrangement joins TRBV9 to TRBJ2-1; perhaps TRBD1 as D (5 bases). V lost 1 base, J lost 0 bases, and 11 bases lay in between. The CDR3 has 16 amino acids. Germline V gene sequence: CDR1 SGDLS, CDR2 YYNGEE. The CDR3 here is CASSVLGRSSYNEQFF. The CDR3 DNA reads TGTGCCAGCAGCGTACTGGGGCGGAGCTCCTACAATGAGCAGTTCTTC.

V is TRBV6-5 and J is TRBJ2-2, with D possibly being TRBD2 (6 bases). The germline V gene has CDR1 MNHEY and CDR2 SVGAGI. V was shortened by 5 bases and J by 5 bases, with 12 bases between the two germline ends. This CDR3 is built from 14 residues. CDR3 residues: CASSPGSLTGELFF. The CDR3 DNA follows: TGTGCCAGCAGTCCCGGGAGTCTTACCGGGGAGCTGTTTTTT.

The J gene is TRBJ2-5, the V gene TRBV30; D is undetermined. V lost 1 base to trimming and J lost 7 bases, with 16 bases between them. There are 14 residues in the CDR3. Germline V lookup: CDR1 GTSNPN, CDR2 SVGIG (reference sequence). The CDR3 nucleotides read TGTGCCTGGAGTGGGGCAGGCAAATTTGGGACCCAGTACTTC. Translating gives CAWSGAGKFGTQYF.

This chain uses TRBV28 with TRBJ1-2; D unclear. CDR1 MDHEN and CDR2 SYDVKM come from the germline V gene. Trimming shortened V by 5 bases and J by 8 bases, and 12 bases separated the two germline ends. The CDR3 has 12 residues. CDR3 DNA sequence: TGTGCCAGCAGTCCCATGGCCATAGGCTACACCTTC. It translates to CASSPMAIGYTF.

The CDR3 nucleotides read TGCGCCAGCAGCCGAGGACAGGGAGAAGAGACCCAGTACTTC. It translates to CASSRGQGEETQYF. The chain combines TRBV4-1 with TRBJ2-5; 8 nucleotides align to TRBD1. This CDR3 spans 14 amino acids. V lost 4 bases to trimming and J lost 3 bases; unmatched junction nucleotides: 4. Germline V CDR1 and CDR2: MGHRA, YSYEKL.

This sequence joins TRBV4-1 and TRBJ1-5; 7 bases line up with TRBD1. The CDR3 contains 14 residues. The germline V gene encodes CDR1 MGHRA and CDR2 YSYEKL. The V and J ends lost 1 base and 6 bases, in that order; junction bases with no gene match: 3. In DNA form, the CDR3 reads TGCGCCAGCAGCCAAGCGACAGGGAGTCAGCCCCAGCATTTT. It codes for CASSQATGSQPQHF.

V is TRBV19 and J is TRBJ1-5; the D is unclear. V lost 6 bases to trimming and J lost 6 bases, with 15 bases between them. This CDR3 region has 14 residues. The germline V gene has CDR1 LNHDA and CDR2 SQIVND (reference sequence). The CDR3 spells CASRWEIIGQPQHF. DNA for the CDR3: TGTGCCAGTAGATGGGAGATTATAGGTCAGCCCCAGCATTTT.

The chain recombines TRBV4-1 with TRBJ2-1; TRBD1 agrees at 9 bases. J gave up 1 base and V 1 base, and 11 bases lay outside the gene matches. Per germline, CDR1 MGHRA and CDR2 YSYEKL. The CDR3 contains 19 residues. The CDR3 sequence: CASSQGRTGVGRSYNEQFF. In DNA form, the CDR3 reads TGCGCCAGCAGCCAAGGTAGGACAGGGGTCGGAAGGTCCTACAATGAGCAGTTCTTC.

The genes are TRBV19 and TRBJ2-5; 8 bases are shared with TRBD1. Germline CDR1 is LNHDA and CDR2 is SQIVND (reference sequence). This CDR3 contains 15 residues. Germline trimming cut 3 bases from V and 1 base from J; bases unmatched to any gene: 4. CDR3 nucleotide sequence: TGTGCCAGTAGTATCCTCACAGGGGGCCAAGAGACCCAGTACTTC. Amino acids: CASSILTGGQETQYF.

The chain's CDR3 is CASSPPTSGGYNEQFF. DNA of the CDR3: TGCGCCAGCAGCCCGCCGACTAGCGGGGGGTACAATGAGCAGTTCTTC. V gene TRBV5-1 combines with J gene TRBJ2-1, with TRBD2 identical over 13 bases. The V gene's germline CDR1 is SGHRS and CDR2 YFSETQ. Trimming cost V 4 bases and J 4 bases; bases outside gene matches: 5. The CDR3 spans 16 residues.

The chain uses TRBV7-9 and TRBJ2-7; 9 bases align to TRBD1. The CDR3 has 13 amino acids. V lost 5 bases and J lost 5; bases outside the gene matches: 4. The germline gives CDR1 SEHNR, CDR2 FQNEAQ (reference sequence). The CDR3 loop reads CASSPWTGDEQYF. The CDR3, as DNA: TGTGCCAGCAGCCCCTGGACAGGGGACGAGCAGTACTTC.